Listed here are 8 T cell receptor beta chains from one sample, sequenced in a study of T cell responses to AZD1222 COVID-19 vaccine. TCRdb's table, derived via immunoSEQ multiplex PCR, lists solely in-frame clones and lacks some. The sample includes 110,000 or so clones, about 82% seen only once; the top ten take about 3.3%. Here the sequenced sample was peripheral blood, taken on day 0 of AZD1222 vaccination. The receptors shown here come from an adult in good health.

V and J are TRBV29-1 and TRBJ1-5; 11 bases map to TRBD1. After removal of 5 bases from V and 5 bases from J, the junction contained 5 bases not matched to a gene. Germline loops: CDR1 SQVTM, CDR2 ANQGSEA. There are 14 residues in the CDR3. The CDR3 nucleotides are TGCAGCGTTCGGACAGGGGGCAGCGATCAGCCCCAGCATTTT. Its protein is CSVRTGGSDQPQHF.

This chain links TRBV7-2 with TRBJ2-2; perhaps TRBD2 as D (6 bases). Trimming took off 1 base at V and 4 bases at J, with 7 bases between the two ends. The CDR3 contains 14 residues. Germline loops: CDR1 SGHTA, CDR2 FQGNSA. DNA for the CDR3: TGTGCCAGCAGCTTAGTGGAGGGCACCGGGGAGCTGTTTTTT. Protein: CASSLVEGTGELFF.

This chain links TRBV4-2 with TRBJ2-7, with TRBD2 identical over 12 bases. V shed 4 bases and J 3 bases; nucleotides not matched to a gene: 4. This CDR3 has 15 residues. Germline loops: CDR1 LGHNA, CDR2 YNFKEQ. CDR3 region: CASSPGTSGFYEQYF. CDR3 in DNA: TGTGCCAGCAGCCCCGGGACTAGCGGGTTCTACGAGCAGTACTTC.

The chain links TRBV5-1 to TRBJ2-7; D unresolved. Germline V gene data show CDR1 as SGHRS and CDR2 as YFSETQ. V lost 4 bases and J lost 1, with 12 bases in between. This CDR3 is 14 amino acids long. The CDR3, as DNA: TGCGCCAGCAGCCCCCACAGTGATTCCTACGAGCAGTACTTC. Its translation is CASSPHSDSYEQYF.

The rearrangement uses TRBV5-1 and TRBJ2-1, with D maybe TRBD1 (6 bases). With 6 bases removed from V and 6 bases from J, the gap between germline ends came to 13 bases. The CDR3 covers 13 residues. Germline loops: CDR1 SGHRS, CDR2 YFSETQ. Written as DNA, the CDR3 is TGCGCCAGCACCCCGGACAGATTCAATGAGCAGTTCTTC. As protein: CASTPDRFNEQFF.

CDR3: CASTPGGGTNEKLFF. The CDR3 DNA reads as TGCGCCAGCACCCCAGGTGGGGGTACGAATGAAAAACTGTTTTTT. The chain links TRBV10-1 to TRBJ1-4; the D gene is possibly TRBD1 (5 bases). This CDR3 has 15 residues. Trimming cost V 7 bases and J 5 bases, with 17 bases left between them. Germline CDR1 reads WNHNN; CDR2 reads SYGVQD (reference sequence).

The genes are TRBV20-1 and TRBJ1-5; TRBD1 is a possible D gene (6 bases). The CDR3 extends over 15 amino acids. The ends were cut back, 3 bases at V and 0 bases at J, with 12 bases in the middle. CDR1 and CDR2 (germline): DFQATT, SNEGSKA (reference sequence). CDR3 protein: CSASPGGLSNQPQHF. CDR3 nucleotides: TGCAGTGCTAGTCCGGGGGGCCTTAGCAATCAGCCCCAGCATTTT.

Here the CDR3 reads CSARHGDTQYF. The CDR3 nucleotides are TGCAGTGCTAGACATGGAGATACGCAGTATTTT. The chain links TRBV20-1 to TRBJ2-3; D ambiguous. The CDR3 is 11 amino acids. V was shortened by 2 bases and J by 5 bases, with 5 bases between the two germline ends. Germline-derived CDR1 and CDR2 are DFQATT and SNEGSKA (reference sequence).